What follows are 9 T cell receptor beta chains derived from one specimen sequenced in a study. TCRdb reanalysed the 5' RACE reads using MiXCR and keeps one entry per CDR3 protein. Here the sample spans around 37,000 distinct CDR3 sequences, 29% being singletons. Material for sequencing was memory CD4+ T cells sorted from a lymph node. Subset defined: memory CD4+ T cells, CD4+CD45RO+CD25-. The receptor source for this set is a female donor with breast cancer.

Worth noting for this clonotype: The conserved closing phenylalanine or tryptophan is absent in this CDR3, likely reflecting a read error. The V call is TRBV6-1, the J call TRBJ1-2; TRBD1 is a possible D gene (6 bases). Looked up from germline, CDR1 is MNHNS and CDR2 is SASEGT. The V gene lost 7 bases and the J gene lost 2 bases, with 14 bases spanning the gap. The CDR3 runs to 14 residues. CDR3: CASTTLTGNYGYTI. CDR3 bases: TGTGCCAGCACCACCTTAACAGGGAACTATGGCTACACCATC.

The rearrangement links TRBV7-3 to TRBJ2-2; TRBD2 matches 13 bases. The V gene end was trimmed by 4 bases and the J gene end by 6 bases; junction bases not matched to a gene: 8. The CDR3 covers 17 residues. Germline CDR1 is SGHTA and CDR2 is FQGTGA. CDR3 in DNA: TGTGCCAGCAGCTCCTCCGGGACTAGCGGGGTCGCCGGGGAGCTGTTTTTT. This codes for CASSSSGTSGVAGELFF.

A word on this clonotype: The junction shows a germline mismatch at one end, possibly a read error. CDR3 sequence: CASTQGGAPNQPQRF. CDR3 sequence (DNA): TGTGCCAGCACCCAGGGGGGGGCCCCTAATCAGCCCCAGCGTTTT. The chain is built from TRBV12-3 or TRBV12-4 and TRBJ1-5; the match to TRBD1 covers 7 bases. There are 15 residues in the CDR3.

The CDR3 region is CASSNPGQGIAAFF. The DNA of the CDR3 is TGTGCCAGTAGTAACCCGGGACAGGGAATCGCAGCTTTCTTT. V and J are TRBV19 and TRBJ1-1; TRBD1 agrees at 9 bases. Unmatched junction bases numbered 10, after V lost 4 bases and J lost 10 bases. CDR3 length equals 14 residues. CDR1 is LNHDA, CDR2 SQIVND, per germline (reference sequence).

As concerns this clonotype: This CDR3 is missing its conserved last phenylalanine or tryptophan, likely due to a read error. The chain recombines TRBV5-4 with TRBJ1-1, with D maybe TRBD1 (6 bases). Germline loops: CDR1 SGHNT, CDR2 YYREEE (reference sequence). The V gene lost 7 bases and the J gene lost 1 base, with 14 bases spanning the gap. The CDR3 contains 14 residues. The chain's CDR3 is CASATPTGNTEAFL. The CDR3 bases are TGTGCCAGCGCTACCCCGACAGGGAACACTGAAGCTTTCCTT.

The CDR3 nucleotides are TGCAGCGTTGAACAGCGGCCAGAAAGAGGCTACACCTTC. Amino acids: CSVEQRPERGYTF. The chain uses TRBV29-1 and TRBJ1-2, with D uncertain. Germline assignment: CDR1 SQVTM and CDR2 ANQGSEA. CDR3 length equals 13 residues. Trimming removed 2 bases at V and 8 bases at J, with 15 bases between.

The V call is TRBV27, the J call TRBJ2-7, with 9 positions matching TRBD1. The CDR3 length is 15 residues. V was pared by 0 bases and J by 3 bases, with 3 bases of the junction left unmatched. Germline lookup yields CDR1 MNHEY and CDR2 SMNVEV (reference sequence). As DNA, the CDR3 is TGTGCCAGCAGTTTATCGGGACAGGGAAGCTACGAGCAGTACTTC. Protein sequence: CASSLSGQGSYEQYF.

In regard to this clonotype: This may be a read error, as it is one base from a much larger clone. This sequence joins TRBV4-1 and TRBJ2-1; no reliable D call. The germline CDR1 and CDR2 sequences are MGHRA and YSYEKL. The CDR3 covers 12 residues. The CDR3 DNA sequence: TGCGCCTGCAGCCATCTTTTGGGGGAGCAGTTCTTC. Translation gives CACSHLLGEQFF.

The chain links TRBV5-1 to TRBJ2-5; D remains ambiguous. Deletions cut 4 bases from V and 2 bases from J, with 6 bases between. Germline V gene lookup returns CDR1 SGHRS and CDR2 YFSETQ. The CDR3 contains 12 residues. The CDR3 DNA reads TGCGCCAGCAGCGACCCGCAAGAGACCCAGTACTTC. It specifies CASSDPQETQYF.